These 2 T cell receptor beta chains were sequenced from one sample in a study of shared clonotypes between healthy human individuals. Produced via immunoSEQ multiplex PCR; TCRdb's table is partial and in-frame only. The sample records approximately 700,000 clones, around three quarters being singletons. The sequenced material came from memory CD4+ T cells sorted from blood. Subset in this sample: CD45RA-negative fraction. The receptors were sampled from a woman in her 30s in good health.

This clone was seen more than once but under ten times. The rearrangement links TRBV2 to TRBJ1-1; the match to TRBD1 covers 7 bases. Germline V gene lookup returns CDR1 SNHLY and CDR2 FYNNEI. CDR3 length: 14 residues. V was clipped by 6 bases and J by 5 bases; unmatched bases: 9. CDR3: CASSTGQRETEAFF. In DNA, the CDR3 is TGTGCCAGCAGCACGGGACAGCGGGAGACTGAAGCTTTCTTT. The entire variable domain, with the rest obtained from reference TRBV2 and TRBJ1-1, is as follows: EPEVTQTPSHQVTQMGQEVILRCVPISNHLYFYWYRQILGQKVEFLVSFYNNEISEKSEIFDDQFSVERPDGSNFTLKIRSTKLEDSAMYFCASSTGQRETEAFFGQGTRLTVV.

This clone was counted ten times or more. The same CDR3 is also encoded by other DNA sequences in this sample. The gene calls are TRBV7-2 and TRBJ2-2; D is possibly TRBD2 (6 bases). V lost 0 bases to trimming and J lost 4 bases, with 6 bases between them. This CDR3 has 14 residues. CDR1 SGHTA and CDR2 FQGNSA come from the germline V gene. Written as DNA, the CDR3 is TGTGCCAGCAGCTTAGCGGGGGGCACCGGGGAGCTGTTTTTT. Translation: CASSLAGGTGELFF.